A selection of T cell receptor beta chains follows, all from one sample in a study of high-grade serous ovarian cancer treatment subgroups. Repertoires were generated with immunoSEQ multiplex PCR, while TCRdb's copy carries only in-frame clones and drops some. The sample has about 28,000 clones; 80% to 90% are singletons. What was sequenced was tumor tissue. The receptor source for this set is a human donor with high-grade serous ovarian cancer. Each CDR3 is given with its conserved first and last residue. Fields, in order: V gene, J gene, D gene, CDR3 DNA, CDR3 protein. The D gene is left open where the match is weak.

TRBV19	TRBJ1-2	TRBD1	TGTGCCAGTAGTATCGCCGGGGGACAGGGAGACTATGGCTACACCTTC	CASSIAGGQGDYGYTF
TRBV15	TRBJ2-3	NA	TGTGCCACCAGCAGAGATTGGGGAAGAGCAGCAGATACGCAGTATTTT	CATSRDWGRAADTQYF
TRBV4-1	TRBJ1-6	TRBD1	TGCGCCAGCAGCCACATCGATAAGGCGCCCGGGACAGGGGAGAATTCACCCCTCCACTTT	CASSHIDKAPGTGENSPLHF
TRBV2	TRBJ1-1	TRBD1	TGTGCCAGCAGGGGCCGACAGGGAGCGAACACTGAAGCTTTCTTT	CASRGRQGANTEAFF
TRBV23-1	TRBJ1-2	NA	TGCGCCAGCAGTTTAAGCTACACCTTC	CASSLSYTF
TRBV7-9	TRBJ1-2	NA	TGTGCCAGCAGCCCCCAGGGATATGGCTACACCTTC	CASSPQGYGYTF
TRBV5-1	TRBJ2-2	TRBD1	TGCGCCAGCAGGACCGGGACAGGCCCCACCGGGGAGCTGTTTTTT	CASRTGTGPTGELFF
TRBV6-6	TRBJ2-5	NA	TGTGCCAGCGAAAGGGACCATAAAGAGACCCAGTACTTC	CASERDHKETQYF
TRBV6-1	TRBJ1-1	NA	TGTGCCAGCAGTACAAATAGGGGGGGTACTGAAGCTTTCTTT	CASSTNRGGTEAFF
TRBV27	TRBJ2-1	TRBD2	TGTGCCAGCAGCAGTAACGTAGGACTAGCGGGAGGTAATGAGCAGTTCTTC	CASSSNVGLAGGNEQFF
TRBV7-9	TRBJ1-4	TRBD1	TGTGCCAGCAGCTTAGTTCAACAGGGGGCAGAAAAACTGTTTTTT	CASSLVQQGAEKLFF
TRBV5-1	TRBJ2-3	NA	TGCGCCAGCAGCTTGGGCGGCAGTAGCACAGATACGCAGTATTTT	CASSLGGSSTDTQYF
TRBV4-1	TRBJ2-7	NA	TGCGCCAGCAGCCCCCTGGCCTTATACGAGCAGTACTTC	CASSPLALYEQYF
TRBV14	TRBJ2-5	NA	TGTGCCAGCAGCAGGGGGGGAGAGACCCAGTACTTC	CASSRGGETQYF